Each of the 15 T cell receptor beta chains below was sequenced from the same sample in a study of cytomegalovirus exposure and HLA in healthy donors. Primers for the PCR totalled 60 Vbeta and 13 Jbeta. TCRdb keeps only in-frame clones here, not all; method: immunoSEQ multiplex PCR. The sample shows about 180,000 clones, 85% of them seen only once. The sample comprised PBMCs. The receptors shown here come from a boy aged 2 to 9 in good health and CMV-seronegative.

The rearrangement uses TRBV19 and TRBJ2-6, with D possibly TRBD1 on 6 matching bases. The CDR3 extends over 16 amino acids. V lost 4 bases and J lost 0, with 10 bases in between. CDR1 and CDR2 from the germline V gene are LNHDA and SQIVND (reference sequence). CDR3 in DNA: TGTGCCAGTAGTAGGGGACAACCCTCTGGGGCCAACGTCCTGACTTTC. Translating it yields CASSRGQPSGANVLTF.

This clone occurred a few times. The V and J genes are TRBV30 and TRBJ2-1; D may be TRBD2 (6 bases). V lost 0 bases and J 6 bases, leaving 12 bases between the germline ends. The CDR3 length is 14 residues. Germline values: CDR1 GTSNPN, CDR2 SVGIG (reference sequence). CDR3 nucleotides: TGTGCCTGGAGTGTGCCCGGGGAGGTCAATGAGCAGTTCTTC. It codes for CAWSVPGEVNEQFF.

The chain links TRBV7-8 to TRBJ1-1; D is undetermined. With 1 base removed from V and 5 bases from J, the gap between germline ends came to 8 bases. Germline loops: CDR1 SGHVS, CDR2 FQNEAQ. The CDR3 contains 13 residues. The CDR3 here is CASSLVRGTEAFF. In nucleotides, the CDR3 is TGTGCCAGCAGCTTAGTTCGGGGAACTGAAGCTTTCTTT.

The chain employs TRBV4-1 and TRBJ1-2; the D gene is possibly TRBD1 (6 bases). Germline V CDR1 and CDR2: MGHRA, YSYEKL. This CDR3 contains 14 residues. The ends were cut back, 1 base at V and 2 bases at J, with 8 bases in the middle. The CDR3 sequence is CASSQATGNYGYTF. CDR3 coding DNA: TGCGCCAGCAGCCAAGCAACAGGGAACTATGGCTACACCTTC.

J is TRBJ2-1 and V is TRBV7-3, with D possibly matching TRBD2 (5 bases). The CDR3 extends over 13 amino acids. CDR1 is SGHTA and CDR2 is FQGTGA in the germline V gene. The ends were cut back, 1 base at V and 7 bases at J, with 8 bases in the middle. The chain's CDR3 is CASSLIGGNEQFF. The DNA of the CDR3 is TGTGCCAGCAGCTTAATAGGCGGGAATGAGCAGTTCTTC.

This clone was seen a few times. The V gene is TRBV28, the J gene TRBJ2-7; 8 positions match TRBD2. Germline CDR1 is MDHEN and CDR2 is SYDVKM. The CDR3 spans 17 residues. Losses at the gene ends were 8 bases for V and 2 bases for J; bases not matched to a gene: 17. This CDR3 reads CASQTFIRTSKAYEQYF. The DNA of the CDR3 is TGTGCCAGCCAAACTTTCATAAGGACTAGCAAGGCCTACGAGCAGTACTTC.

This chain connects TRBV5-1 to TRBJ1-6; D not certain. The germline V gene has CDR1 SGHRS and CDR2 YFSETQ. V dropped 0 bases and J dropped 16 bases, with 11 bases sitting between them. The CDR3 sequence is 12 residues long. The CDR3 nucleotides are TGCGCCAGCAGCTTGGGTGCCAGGCCGCTCCACTTT. Protein: CASSLGARPLHF.

V is TRBV28 and J is TRBJ2-2; D possibly corresponds to TRBD2 (5 bases). Trimming removed 4 bases from V and 2 bases from J, with 8 bases in between. The CDR3 has 14 residues. Germline V gene data show CDR1 as MDHEN and CDR2 as SYDVKM. The CDR3: CASSSRLNTGELFF. In DNA form, the CDR3 reads TGTGCCAGCAGTTCTCGACTAAACACCGGGGAGCTGTTTTTT.

Note on this clone: An end of the junction differs from the germline gene, which may be a read error. This chain joins TRBV7-9 and TRBJ2-4, with 7 positions matching TRBD2. The CDR3 extends over 12 amino acids. Per germline, CDR1 SEHNR and CDR2 FQNEAQ (reference sequence). The CDR3 DNA reads as TGTTCCAGCAGCTTGTGGGGGGGAGGGCAGTACTTC. Amino acids: CSSSLWGGGQYF. The whole variable domain, remainder taken from reference TRBV7-9 and TRBJ2-4, is DTGVSQNPRHKITKRGQNVTFRCDPISEHNRLYWYRQTLGQGPEFLTYFQNEAQLEKSRLLSDRFSAERPKGSFSTLEIQRTEQGDSAMYLCSSSLWGGGQYFGAGTRLSVL.

In regard to this clone: Other nucleotide sequences in the sample specify the same CDR3. V gene TRBV28 combines with J gene TRBJ1-1; D possibly corresponds to TRBD1 (6 bases). There are 16 residues in the CDR3. The germline gives CDR1 MDHEN, CDR2 SYDVKM. The V and J ends lost 3 bases and 0 bases respectively, with 14 bases between them. The CDR3 spells CASSLWKGVVNTEAFF. The DNA of the CDR3 is TGTGCCAGCAGTTTGTGGAAGGGGGTGGTGAACACTGAAGCTTTCTTT.

This chain connects TRBV27 to TRBJ2-5; TRBD2 matches at 11 bases. V trimming: 1 base; J trimming: 6 bases; junction bases outside the gene matches: 7. The CDR3 is 16 residues long. Germline V CDR1 and CDR2: MNHEY, SMNVEV (reference sequence). CDR3 region: CASSLLASGGRKTQYF. The DNA of the CDR3 is TGTGCCAGCAGTTTATTGGCTAGCGGGGGGCGGAAGACCCAGTACTTC.

V is TRBV11-2 and J is TRBJ2-3; D is possibly TRBD2 (7 bases). Germline loops: CDR1 SGHAT, CDR2 FQNNGV. The CDR3 runs to 15 residues. Trimming cost V 3 bases and J 2 bases, with 12 bases left between them. As DNA, the CDR3 is TGTGCCAGCAGCTTTACGGGGGGCCACACAGATACGCAGTATTTT. Translating gives CASSFTGGHTDTQYF.

DNA of the CDR3: TGTGCTTGCCGGGACAGGGGAGGTGAGCAGTACGTC. Protein sequence: CACRDRGGEQYV. This chain connects TRBV10-3 to TRBJ2-7; 10 bases are a match to TRBD1. In germline, CDR1 is ENHRY, CDR2 SYGVKD. This CDR3 has 12 amino acids.

V gene TRBV11-2 combines with J gene TRBJ2-2, with 11 positions matching TRBD2. With 3 bases clipped from V and 7 bases from J, the junction kept 7 bases outside the gene matches. Germline assignment: CDR1 SGHAT and CDR2 FQNNGV. The CDR3 is 16 residues long. CDR3 in amino acids: CASSLTLAGVHGELFF. The CDR3 DNA sequence: TGTGCCAGCAGCTTGACACTAGCGGGGGTACACGGGGAGCTGTTTTTT.

This clone was seen only a few times. The V call is TRBV4-1, the J call TRBJ2-4; 7 nucleotides match TRBD1. Germline V gives CDR1 MGHRA, CDR2 YSYEKL. There are 14 residues in the CDR3. The V segment lost 1 base and the J segment 10 bases; nucleotides outside the gene matches: 7. CDR3 sequence: CASSQVLGQPIQYF. The CDR3 nucleotides read TGCGCCAGCAGCCAAGTTTTGGGACAGCCTATTCAGTACTTC.